These 29 T cell receptor beta chains were sequenced from one sample in a study of blood T cell repertoires in COVID-19. Measured with immunoSEQ multiplex PCR; TCRdb has only the in-frame clones, and not every one. Of some 130,000 clones in the sample, about 86% were seen once. Sequencing was performed on PBMCs or T cells enriched from blood (not recorded which). Receptors were obtained from a woman in her forties or fifties who had recovered from COVID-19.

V usage is TRBV19 and J usage is TRBJ2-4; D is perhaps TRBD1 (6 bases). V dropped 10 bases and J dropped 9 bases, with 16 bases sitting between them. The CDR3 totals 12 residues. Per the germline V gene, CDR1 is LNHDA and CDR2 is SQIVND (reference sequence). The CDR3 DNA is TGTGCCACGGAAACAGGGCTCGGCATTCAGTACTTC. Residues: CATETGLGIQYF.

CDR3 sequence reads: CASRSYLNTEAFF. CDR3 nucleotides: TGTGCCAGCAGATCGTACTTGAACACTGAAGCTTTCTTT. The gene calls are TRBV6-1 and TRBJ1-1; D gene unclear. Germline lookup yields CDR1 MNHNS and CDR2 SASEGT. Trimming removed 6 bases at V and 0 bases at J, with 8 bases between. This CDR3 comprises 13 residues.

The gene calls are TRBV6-2 or TRBV6-3 and TRBJ1-2, with D tentatively TRBD1 (6 bases). This CDR3 has 12 residues. CDR1 is MNHEY and CDR2 is SVGEGT in the germline V gene. V was cut by 5 bases and J by 9 bases, with 13 bases left in between. The CDR3 region is CASSTPQGSYTF. CDR3 sequence (DNA): TGTGCCAGCAGTACCCCTCAGGGGAGCTACACCTTC.

The chain has TRBV19 and TRBJ2-3; D might be TRBD1 (6 bases). This CDR3 is built from 14 residues. CDR1 and CDR2 from the germline V gene are LNHDA and SQIVND (reference sequence). V was clipped by 8 bases and J by 2 bases, with 14 bases between them. The CDR3 region has the DNA TGTGCCAGTGCAACTACAGGGTACACAGATACGCAGTATTTT. Translating gives CASATTGYTDTQYF.

This clone showed up just once. The genes are TRBV6-5 and TRBJ1-2; D ambiguous. CDR3 length: 13 residues. Trimming removed 7 bases at V and 4 bases at J, with 13 bases between. Germline V lookup: CDR1 MNHEY, CDR2 SVGAGI. In DNA, the CDR3 is TGTGCCAGCACCTCCAAGCGGAGCTATGGCTACACCTTC. Its protein is CASTSKRSYGYTF.

The rearrangement links TRBV4-1 to TRBJ1-1; 7 nucleotides align to TRBD1. This CDR3 is 14 amino acids long. The germline CDR1 and CDR2 sequences are MGHRA and YSYEKL. V trimming: 3 bases; J trimming: 3 bases; junction bases outside the gene matches: 4. The CDR3 spells CASSHPDRDTEAFF. The CDR3 DNA is TGCGCCAGCAGCCATCCCGACAGGGACACTGAAGCTTTCTTT.

V is TRBV6-6 and J is TRBJ2-2; D ambiguous. Germline values: CDR1 MNHNY, CDR2 SVGAGI (reference sequence). V dropped 0 bases and J dropped 0 bases, with 8 bases sitting between them. CDR3 length: 16 residues. This CDR3 reads CASSYSGRTNTGELFF. The DNA for the CDR3 is TGTGCCAGCAGTTACTCAGGCAGGACGAACACCGGGGAGCTGTTTTTT.

The chain carries TRBV3-1 (or the pseudogene TRBV3-2) and TRBJ2-2; 8 nucleotides agree with TRBD2. The CDR3 is 20 residues long. The germline V gene has CDR1 LGHDT and CDR2 YNNKEL (reference sequence). V lost 4 bases to trimming and J lost 4 bases; unmatched junction nucleotides: 20. The CDR3 reads CASSLIHPWTSRPGTGELFF. CDR3 DNA: TGTGCCAGCAGCCTAATTCACCCCTGGACTAGCCGGCCGGGCACCGGGGAGCTGTTTTTT.

The rearrangement uses TRBV5-8 and TRBJ1-1; D is perhaps TRBD1 (6 bases). The ends were cut back, 4 bases at V and 6 bases at J, with 13 bases in the middle. CDR1 and CDR2 from the germline V gene are SGHTS and YDEGEE. This CDR3 region has 13 residues. The CDR3 region has the DNA TGTGCCAGCAGCCCCTGGGGGGGCTCTGAAGCTTTCTTT. It encodes CASSPWGGSEAFF.

This clone showed up just once. V usage is TRBV10-3 and J usage is TRBJ1-5, with D possibly TRBD1 on 6 matching bases. The CDR3 contains 16 residues. Deletions cut 2 bases from V and 6 bases from J, with 17 bases between. CDR1 and CDR2 (germline): ENHRY, SYGVKD. The CDR3 loop reads CAISEGGQGLVQPQHF. The CDR3 DNA sequence: TGTGCCATCAGTGAGGGAGGCCAGGGGCTTGTTCAGCCCCAGCATTTT.

The chain joins TRBV5-1 to TRBJ2-2; TRBD2 matches at 12 bases. This CDR3 is 16 amino acids long. Germline CDR1 and CDR2: SGHRS and YFSETQ. V shed 4 bases and J 7 bases; nucleotides not matched to a gene: 8. The CDR3 protein is CASSARTSGAGGELFF. The CDR3, as DNA: TGCGCCAGCAGCGCCCGGACTAGCGGGGCGGGCGGGGAGCTGTTTTTT. The variable domain in full, completed from reference TRBV5-1 and TRBJ2-2, reads KAGVTQTPRYLIKTRGQQVTLSCSPISGHRSVSWYQQTPGQGLQFLFEYFSETQRNKGNFPGRFSGRQFSNSRSEMNVSTLELGDSALYLCASSARTSGAGGELFFGEGSRLTVL.

The V and J genes are TRBV27 and TRBJ1-1; 9 bases match TRBD1. The CDR3 sequence is 16 residues long. V was clipped by 6 bases and J by 3 bases; unmatched bases: 11. CDR1 is MNHEY and CDR2 is SMNVEV in the germline V gene (reference sequence). The chain's CDR3 is CASSPYSGQGDTEAFF. The CDR3 DNA reads as TGTGCCAGCAGCCCTTATTCGGGACAGGGTGACACTGAAGCTTTCTTT.

The sample holds a few counts of this clone. This chain connects TRBV6-5 to TRBJ1-2; TRBD1 aligns across 7 bases. Germline CDR1 MNHEY, CDR2 SVGAGI. This CDR3 spans 15 amino acids. The trim removed 2 bases at V and 4 bases at J, leaving 7 bases unmatched. CDR3 region: CASSYDWGQSYGYTF. The CDR3, as DNA: TGTGCCAGCAGTTACGACTGGGGACAGAGCTATGGCTACACCTTC.

The J gene is TRBJ1-6, the V gene TRBV5-1, with unresolved D. V lost 2 bases, J lost 8 bases, and 14 bases lay in between. The CDR3 loop spans 15 amino acids. The V gene's germline CDR1 is SGHRS and CDR2 YFSETQ. The DNA for the CDR3 is TGCGCCAGCAGCTTACTTTCGGAGATGGATTCACCCCTCCACTTT. It translates to CASSLLSEMDSPLHF.

In nucleotides, the CDR3 is TGCGCCAGCAGCCAAGATCGGCTGGACGGGACAGTTTTAGGTGGCTACACCTTC. Encoded protein: CASSQDRLDGTVLGGYTF. The V gene is TRBV4-3, the J gene TRBJ1-2; 7 bases are a match to TRBD1. V dropped 0 bases and J dropped 7; count of bases not matched to a gene: 17. The CDR3 contains 18 residues. CDR1 and CDR2 (germline): LGHNA, YSLEER.

This chain connects TRBV7-3 to TRBJ1-2; 10 bases are shared with TRBD1. The J segment lost 5 bases and the V segment lost 6 bases, leaving 6 bases of the junction unmatched. Germline V lookup: CDR1 SGHTA, CDR2 FQGTGA. This CDR3 has 14 amino acids. In DNA form, the CDR3 reads TGTGCCAGCAGTTCGACAGGGGGCGAGTATGGCTACACCTTC. The encoded protein is CASSSTGGEYGYTF. Variable domain in full (rest from reference TRBV7-3 and TRBJ1-2): GAGVSQTPSNKVTEKGKYVELRCDPISGHTALYWYRQSLGQGPEFLIYFQGTGAADDSGLPNDRFFAVRPEGSVSTLKIQRTERGDSAVYLCASSSTGGEYGYTFGSGTRLTVV.

The chain has TRBV25-1 and TRBJ1-1; no clear D. The CDR3 has 13 residues. Germline loops: CDR1 MGHDK, CDR2 SYGVNS. V lost 6 bases and J lost 8, with 16 bases in between. The CDR3 nucleotides are TGTGCCAGCAGCGCGCGTAGCTTATCGGAAGCTTTCTTT. Translated, it gives CASSARSLSEAFF.

This chain uses TRBV10-2 with TRBJ1-2, with D unclear. This CDR3 is 15 amino acids long. Germline values: CDR1 WSHSY, CDR2 SAAADI. V was pared by 2 bases and J by 3 bases, with 13 bases between. The CDR3 protein is CASSETERTYYGYTF. In DNA form, the CDR3 reads TGCGCCAGCAGTGAGACGGAAAGGACTTACTATGGCTACACCTTC.

V usage is TRBV7-8 and J usage is TRBJ1-5; D is undetermined. Germline V gives CDR1 SGHVS, CDR2 FQNEAQ. V lost 6 bases, J lost 1 base, and 13 bases lay in between. The CDR3 runs 15 residues. DNA for the CDR3: TGTGCCAGCAGTTTGGAAGCGGGGAGCAATCAGCCCCAGCATTTT. Protein product: CASSLEAGSNQPQHF.

The rearrangement links TRBV5-1 to TRBJ1-2; 8 bases fit TRBD1. This CDR3 has 14 amino acids. Looked up from germline, CDR1 is SGHRS and CDR2 is YFSETQ. V dropped 3 bases and J dropped 4; count of bases not matched to a gene: 5. CDR3 sequence: CASSWGTGSYGYTF. As DNA, the CDR3 is TGCGCCAGCAGCTGGGGGACAGGTAGCTATGGCTACACCTTC.

The V call is TRBV30, the J call TRBJ1-4; D remains ambiguous. The V and J ends lost 5 bases and 7 bases respectively, with 8 bases between them. CDR3 size: 11 residues. CDR1 is GTSNPN and CDR2 is SVGIG in the germline V gene (reference sequence). As DNA, the CDR3 is TGTGCCTGGGCAAACATTGAAAAACTGTTTTTT. Protein: CAWANIEKLFF.

The chain carries TRBV18 and TRBJ2-1; 7 bases are a match to TRBD1. Germline V CDR1 and CDR2: KGHSH, LQKENI. V gave up 3 bases and J gave up 4 bases; unmatched junction bases: 3. This CDR3 region has 14 residues. The CDR3 reads CASSPPGQYNEQFF. The DNA for the CDR3 is TGTGCCAGCTCACCTCCGGGACAGTACAATGAGCAGTTCTTC.

This clone was counted a single time. The chain uses TRBV19 and TRBJ1-2; 11 nucleotides align to TRBD1. Germline CDR1 LNHDA, CDR2 SQIVND (reference sequence). CDR3 length: 14 residues. V dropped 3 bases and J dropped 8; count of bases not matched to a gene: 5. The CDR3 spells CASSIWTGGDGYTF. CDR3 nucleotides: TGTGCCAGTAGTATCTGGACAGGGGGCGACGGCTACACCTTC.

The chain joins TRBV27 to TRBJ2-3, with 9 bases that match TRBD2. Germline assignment: CDR1 MNHEY and CDR2 SMNVEV (reference sequence). CDR3 length: 17 residues. Germline trimming cut 4 bases from V and 3 bases from J; bases unmatched to any gene: 11. This chain's CDR3 is CASSSYPGTSMTDTQYF. CDR3 sequence (DNA): TGTGCCAGCAGTTCCTATCCCGGGACTAGCATGACAGATACGCAGTATTTT.

This clone was seen just once. This chain uses TRBV4-3 with TRBJ2-5; 8 bases map to TRBD1. Germline V lookup: CDR1 LGHNA, CDR2 YSLEER. This CDR3 is 15 amino acids long. V gave up 2 bases and J gave up 5 bases; unmatched junction bases: 7. The CDR3 DNA sequence: TGCGCCAGCAGCCAAAGCTCAGGGGGCTGGGAGACCCAGTACTTC. Translating it yields CASSQSSGGWETQYF.

The V call is TRBV24-1, the J call TRBJ1-2; tentative D call: TRBD1 (5 bases). CDR1 is KGHDR, CDR2 SFDVKD, per germline. The CDR3 runs 12 residues. V lost 7 bases and J 4 bases, leaving 9 bases between the germline ends. The CDR3 DNA sequence: TGTGCCACCAGCAGGGAAGGCTATGGCTACACCTTC. It is translated as CATSREGYGYTF.

The chain carries TRBV29-1 and TRBJ1-2; 9 bases are shared with TRBD1. The trim removed 6 bases at V and 4 bases at J, leaving 6 bases unmatched. CDR1 is SQVTM and CDR2 is ANQGSEA in the germline V gene. CDR3 size: 13 residues. DNA of the CDR3: TGCAGCGTCTACAGGGGGCAGGGCTATGGCTACACCTTC. As protein: CSVYRGQGYGYTF. Full variable domain (rest looked up from reference TRBV29-1 and TRBJ1-2): SAVISQKPSRDICQRGTSLTIQCQVDSQVTMMFWYRQQPGQSLTLIATANQGSEATYESGFVIDKFPISRPNLTFSTLTVSNMSPEDSSIYLCSVYRGQGYGYTFGSGTRLTVV.

V gene TRBV4-2 combines with J gene TRBJ2-2; a weak D match, TRBD2 (6 bases). V was clipped by 0 bases and J by 4 bases, with 12 bases between them. Germline V gene sequence: CDR1 LGHNA, CDR2 YNFKEQ. CDR3 length: 16 amino acids. Here the CDR3 DNA reads TGTGCCAGCAGCCAAGAGATTAGGCGGGGCACCGGGGAGCTGTTTTTT. This gives the protein CASSQEIRRGTGELFF.

This clone was recorded once. The chain has TRBV5-4 and TRBJ2-5, with 9 bases aligning to TRBD1. J gave up 1 base and V 4 bases, and 2 bases lay outside the gene matches. This CDR3 has 14 amino acids. Germline V gene lookup returns CDR1 SGHNT and CDR2 YYREEE (reference sequence). The DNA for the CDR3 is TGTGCCAGCAGCCAACAGGGGGCCCAAGAGACCCAGTACTTC. Protein: CASSQQGAQETQYF.